This entry is about one TCR beta chain. Germline loops: CDR1 SEHNR, CDR2 FQNEAQ (reference sequence). The length of the CDR3 is 16 residues. Between the trimmed V and J ends, which lost 1 base and 0 bases, there was a span of 11 bases. This specimen comes from a study of blood T cell repertoires in COVID-19. The table came from immunoSEQ multiplex PCR; TCRdb's copy has only in-frame clones and leaves some out. The repertoire holds about 53,000 clones, with just over 85% as singletons. Sample: peripheral blood. This sequence was found in an elderly man with acute or convalescent COVID-19. The gene calls are TRBV7-9 and TRBJ2-3; TRBD2 might be the D (6 bases). CDR3 protein: CASSLGAGPSTDTQYF. CDR3 DNA sequence: TGTGCCAGCAGCTTAGGGGCGGGGCCTAGCACAGATACGCAGTATTTT. Full variable domain (outside the CDR3, taken from reference TRBV7-9 and TRBJ2-3): DTGVSQNPRHKITKRGQNVTFRCDPISEHNRLYWYRQTLGQGPEFLTYFQNEAQLEKSRLLSDRFSAERPKGSFSTLEIQRTEQGDSAMYLCASSLGAGPSTDTQYFGPGTRLTVL.